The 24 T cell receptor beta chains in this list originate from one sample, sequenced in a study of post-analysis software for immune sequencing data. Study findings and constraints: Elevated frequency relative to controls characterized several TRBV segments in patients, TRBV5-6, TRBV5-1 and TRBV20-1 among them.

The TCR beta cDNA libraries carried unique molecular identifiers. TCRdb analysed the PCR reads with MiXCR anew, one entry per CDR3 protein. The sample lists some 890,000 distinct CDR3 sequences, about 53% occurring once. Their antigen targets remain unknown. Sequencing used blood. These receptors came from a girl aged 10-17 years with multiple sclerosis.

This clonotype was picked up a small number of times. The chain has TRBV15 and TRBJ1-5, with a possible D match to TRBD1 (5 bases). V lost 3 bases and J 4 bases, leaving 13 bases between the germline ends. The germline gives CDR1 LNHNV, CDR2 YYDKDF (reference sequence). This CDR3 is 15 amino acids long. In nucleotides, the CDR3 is TGTGCCACCAGCAGCGAACTCTGGGGGAATCAGCCCCAGCATTTT. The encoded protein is CATSSELWGNQPQHF.

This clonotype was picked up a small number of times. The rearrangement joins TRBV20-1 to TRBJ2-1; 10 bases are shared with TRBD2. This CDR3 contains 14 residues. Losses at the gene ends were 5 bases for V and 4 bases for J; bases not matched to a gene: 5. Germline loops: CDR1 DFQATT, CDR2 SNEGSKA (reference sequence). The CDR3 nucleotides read TGCAGTGCTCCGGGGACTAGCGATTACAATGAGCAGTTCTTC. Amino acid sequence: CSAPGTSDYNEQFF.

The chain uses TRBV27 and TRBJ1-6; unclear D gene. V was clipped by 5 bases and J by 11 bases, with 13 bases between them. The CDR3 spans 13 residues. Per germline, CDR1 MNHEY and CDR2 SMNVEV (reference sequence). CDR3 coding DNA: TGTGCCAGCAGTCGTAAGGTGGAGGCACCCCTCCACTTT. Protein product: CASSRKVEAPLHF.

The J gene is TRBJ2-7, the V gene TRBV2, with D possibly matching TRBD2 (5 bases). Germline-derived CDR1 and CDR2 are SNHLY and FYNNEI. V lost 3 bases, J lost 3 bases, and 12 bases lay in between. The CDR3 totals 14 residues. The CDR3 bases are TGTGCCAGCAGTGACGGGCCGCGGGTCTACGAGCAGTACTTC. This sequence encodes CASSDGPRVYEQYF.

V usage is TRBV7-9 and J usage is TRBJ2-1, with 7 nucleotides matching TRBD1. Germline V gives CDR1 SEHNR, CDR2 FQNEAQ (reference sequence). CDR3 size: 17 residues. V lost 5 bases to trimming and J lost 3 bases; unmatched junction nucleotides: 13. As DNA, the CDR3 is TGTGCCAGCAGCCCAAAACAGGGGCGAGTATACTACAATGAGCAGTTCTTC. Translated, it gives CASSPKQGRVYYNEQFF.

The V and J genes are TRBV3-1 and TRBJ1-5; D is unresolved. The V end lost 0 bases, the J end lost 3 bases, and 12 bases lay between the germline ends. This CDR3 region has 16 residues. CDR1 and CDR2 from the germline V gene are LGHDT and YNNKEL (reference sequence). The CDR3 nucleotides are TGTGCCAGCAGCCAAGATGGTGGCCAGTACAATCAGCCCCAGCATTTT. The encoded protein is CASSQDGGQYNQPQHF.

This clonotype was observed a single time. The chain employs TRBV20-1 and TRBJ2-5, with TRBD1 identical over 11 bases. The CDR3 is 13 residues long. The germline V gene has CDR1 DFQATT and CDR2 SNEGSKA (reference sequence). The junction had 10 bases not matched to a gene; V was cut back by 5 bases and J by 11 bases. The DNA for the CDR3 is TGCAGTGCTCCGGGACAGGGGGAGACGGAGCAGTACTTC. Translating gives CSAPGQGETEQYF.

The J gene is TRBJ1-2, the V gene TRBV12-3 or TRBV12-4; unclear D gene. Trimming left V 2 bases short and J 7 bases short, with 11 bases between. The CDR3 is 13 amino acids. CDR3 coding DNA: TGTGCCAGCAGTTTAAGAGGATCCCGTGGCTACACCTTC. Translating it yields CASSLRGSRGYTF.

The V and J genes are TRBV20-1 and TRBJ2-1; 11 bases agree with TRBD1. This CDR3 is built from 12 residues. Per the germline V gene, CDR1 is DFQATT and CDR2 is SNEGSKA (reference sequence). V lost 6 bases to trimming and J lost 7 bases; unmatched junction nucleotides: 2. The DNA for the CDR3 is TGCAGTGCAGGGGACAGGGGGAATGAGCAGTTCTTC. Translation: CSAGDRGNEQFF.

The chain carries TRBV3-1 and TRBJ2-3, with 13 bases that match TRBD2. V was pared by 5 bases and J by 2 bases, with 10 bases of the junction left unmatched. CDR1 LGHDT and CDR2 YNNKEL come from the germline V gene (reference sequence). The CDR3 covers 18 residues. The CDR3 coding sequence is TGTGCCAGCAGCTTGGGACTAGCGGGATCCTCCTTCACAGATACGCAGTATTTT. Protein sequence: CASSLGLAGSSFTDTQYF.

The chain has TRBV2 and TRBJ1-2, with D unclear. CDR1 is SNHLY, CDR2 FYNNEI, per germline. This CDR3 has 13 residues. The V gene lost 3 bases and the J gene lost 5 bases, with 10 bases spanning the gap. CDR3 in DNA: TGTGCCAGCAGTGATGTGCTAGAATATGGCTACACCTTC. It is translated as CASSDVLEYGYTF. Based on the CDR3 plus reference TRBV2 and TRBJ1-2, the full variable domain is EPEVTQTPSHQVTQMGQEVILRCVPISNHLYFYWYRQILGQKVEFLVSFYNNEISEKSEIFDDQFSVERPDGSNFTLKIRSTKLEDSAMYFCASSDVLEYGYTFGSGTRLTVV.

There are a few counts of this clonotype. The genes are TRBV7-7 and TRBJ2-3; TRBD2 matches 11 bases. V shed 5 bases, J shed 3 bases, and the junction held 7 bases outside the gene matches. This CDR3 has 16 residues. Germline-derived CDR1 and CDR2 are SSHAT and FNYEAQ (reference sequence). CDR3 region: CASSPLAGARTDTQYF. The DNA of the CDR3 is TGTGCCAGCAGCCCACTAGCGGGGGCCCGGACAGATACGCAGTATTTT.

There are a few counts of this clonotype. The CDR3 loop is CASSPDVYNEQFF. The CDR3 coding sequence is TGCGCCAGCAGCCCGGACGTCTACAATGAGCAGTTCTTC. The gene calls are TRBV5-1 and TRBJ2-1; D remains ambiguous. Germline-derived CDR1 and CDR2 are SGHRS and YFSETQ. The CDR3 runs 13 residues. The V end lost 4 bases, the J end lost 3 bases, and 8 bases lay between the germline ends.

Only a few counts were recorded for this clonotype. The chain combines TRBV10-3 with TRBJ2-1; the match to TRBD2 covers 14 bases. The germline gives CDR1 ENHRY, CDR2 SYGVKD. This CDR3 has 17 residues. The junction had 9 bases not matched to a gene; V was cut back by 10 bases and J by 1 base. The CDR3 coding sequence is TGTGCCACCACCGGGACTAGCGGGAGTGGTTCCTACAATGAGCAGTTCTTC. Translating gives CATTGTSGSGSYNEQFF.

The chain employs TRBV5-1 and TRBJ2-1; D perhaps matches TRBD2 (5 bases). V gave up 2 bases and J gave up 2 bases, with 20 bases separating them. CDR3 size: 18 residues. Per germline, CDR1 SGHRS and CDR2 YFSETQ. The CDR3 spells CASSFADIAGYTYNEQFF. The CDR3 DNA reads TGCGCCAGCAGCTTCGCAGACATCGCGGGTTACACCTACAATGAGCAGTTCTTC.

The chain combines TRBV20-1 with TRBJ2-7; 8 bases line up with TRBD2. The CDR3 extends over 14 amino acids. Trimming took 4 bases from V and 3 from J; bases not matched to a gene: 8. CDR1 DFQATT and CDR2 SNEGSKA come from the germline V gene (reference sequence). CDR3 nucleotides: TGCAGTGCTAAAACTACTAGCGGTTACTACGAGCAGTACTTC. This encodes CSAKTTSGYYEQYF.

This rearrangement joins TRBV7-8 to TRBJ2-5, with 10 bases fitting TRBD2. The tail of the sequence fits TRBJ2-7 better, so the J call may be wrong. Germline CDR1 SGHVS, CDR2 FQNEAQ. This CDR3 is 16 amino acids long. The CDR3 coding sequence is TGTGCCAGCAGCTTAGACGTTCGGCTAGCGGGGGACGAGCAGTACTTC. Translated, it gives CASSLDVRLAGDEQYF.

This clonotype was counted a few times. The DNA for the CDR3 is TGTGCCAGCAACCGGGGAGGGGGCTATGGCTACACCTTC. It encodes CASNRGGGYGYTF. The chain is built from TRBV6-5 and TRBJ1-2, with D possibly TRBD1 on 6 matching bases. Germline lookup yields CDR1 MNHEY and CDR2 SVGAGI. The CDR3 contains 13 residues. V was pared by 7 bases and J by 4 bases, with 13 bases between.

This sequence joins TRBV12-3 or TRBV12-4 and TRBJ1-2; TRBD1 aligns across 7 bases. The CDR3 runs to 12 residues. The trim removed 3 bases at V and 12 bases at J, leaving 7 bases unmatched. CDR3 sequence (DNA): TGTGCCAGCAGTTTGGGGGGACAGTTGCACACCTTC. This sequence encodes CASSLGGQLHTF.

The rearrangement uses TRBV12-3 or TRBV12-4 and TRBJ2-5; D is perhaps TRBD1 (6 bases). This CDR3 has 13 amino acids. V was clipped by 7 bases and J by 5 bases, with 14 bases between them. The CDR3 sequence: CASTRQEVETQYF. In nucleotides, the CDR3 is TGTGCCAGCACAAGACAGGAGGTGGAGACCCAGTACTTC.

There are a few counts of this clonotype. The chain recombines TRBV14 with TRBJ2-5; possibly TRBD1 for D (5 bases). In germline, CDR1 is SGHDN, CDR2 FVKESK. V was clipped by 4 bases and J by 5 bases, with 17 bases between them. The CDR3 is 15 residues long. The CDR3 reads CASSLALAGRETQYF. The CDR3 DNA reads TGTGCCAGCAGCCTCGCCTTGGCAGGGCGTGAGACCCAGTACTTC.

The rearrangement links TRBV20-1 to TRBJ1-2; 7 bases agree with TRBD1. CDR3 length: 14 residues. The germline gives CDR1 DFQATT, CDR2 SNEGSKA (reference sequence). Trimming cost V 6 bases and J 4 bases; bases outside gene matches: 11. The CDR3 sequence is CSAAPGQTFYGYTF. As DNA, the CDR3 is TGCAGTGCCGCTCCGGGACAGACCTTCTATGGCTACACCTTC.

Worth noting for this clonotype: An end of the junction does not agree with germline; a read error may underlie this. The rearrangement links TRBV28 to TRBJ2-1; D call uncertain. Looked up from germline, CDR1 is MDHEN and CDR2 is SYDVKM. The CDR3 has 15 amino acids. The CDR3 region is CAGSRQPSSYNEQFF. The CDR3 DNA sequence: TGTGCCGGCAGCCGCCAGCCGAGCTCCTACAATGAGCAGTTCTTC.

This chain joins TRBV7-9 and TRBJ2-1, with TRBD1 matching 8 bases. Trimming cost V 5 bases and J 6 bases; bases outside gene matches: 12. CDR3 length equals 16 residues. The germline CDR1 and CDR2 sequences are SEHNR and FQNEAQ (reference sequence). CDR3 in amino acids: CASSPSGTGSANEQFF. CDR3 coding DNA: TGTGCCAGCAGCCCTTCCGGGACAGGCTCCGCCAATGAGCAGTTCTTC. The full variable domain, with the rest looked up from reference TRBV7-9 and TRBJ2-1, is DTGVSQNPRHKITKRGQNVTFRCDPISEHNRLYWYRQTLGQGPEFLTYFQNEAQLEKSRLLSDRFSAERPKGSFSTLEIQRTEQGDSAMYLCASSPSGTGSANEQFFGPGTRLTVL.